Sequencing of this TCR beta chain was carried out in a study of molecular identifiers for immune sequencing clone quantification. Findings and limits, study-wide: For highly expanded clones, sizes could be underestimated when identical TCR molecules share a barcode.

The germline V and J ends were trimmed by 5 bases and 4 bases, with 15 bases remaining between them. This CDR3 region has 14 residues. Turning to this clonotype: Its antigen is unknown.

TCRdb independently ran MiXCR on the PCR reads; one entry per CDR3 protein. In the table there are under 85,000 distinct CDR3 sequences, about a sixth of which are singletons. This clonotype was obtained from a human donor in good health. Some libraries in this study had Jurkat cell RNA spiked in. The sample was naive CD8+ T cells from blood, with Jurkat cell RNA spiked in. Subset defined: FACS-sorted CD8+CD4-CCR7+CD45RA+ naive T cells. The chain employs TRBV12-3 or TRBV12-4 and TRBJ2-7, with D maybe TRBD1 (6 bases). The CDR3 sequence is CASSTLDQGYEQYF. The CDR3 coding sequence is TGTGCCAGCAGTACTCTTGACCAGGGGTACGAGCAGTACTTC.